The entry below gives a single T cell receptor beta chain sequence along with its context. The data stem from a study of blood T cell repertoires in COVID-19. The CDR3 sequence is 12 residues long. The germline V gene has CDR1 LGHNA and CDR2 YSLEER. Trimming took off 0 bases at V and 5 bases at J, with 5 bases between the two ends. Sequenced by immunoSEQ multiplex PCR; TCRdb stores in-frame clones only, minus some. The data show roughly 250,000 clones, 90% to 95% seen once. The sequence was obtained from a human donor in a cohort exposed to, infected with or recovered from COVID-19 (not recorded which). The donor label of this sample is uncertain. Sequenced input: PBMCs or T cells enriched from blood (not recorded which). The chain recombines TRBV4-3 with TRBJ2-7; D is uncertain. Written as DNA, the CDR3 is TGCGCCAGCAGCCAAGATAGCCACGAGCAGTACTTC. Protein sequence: CASSQDSHEQYF.